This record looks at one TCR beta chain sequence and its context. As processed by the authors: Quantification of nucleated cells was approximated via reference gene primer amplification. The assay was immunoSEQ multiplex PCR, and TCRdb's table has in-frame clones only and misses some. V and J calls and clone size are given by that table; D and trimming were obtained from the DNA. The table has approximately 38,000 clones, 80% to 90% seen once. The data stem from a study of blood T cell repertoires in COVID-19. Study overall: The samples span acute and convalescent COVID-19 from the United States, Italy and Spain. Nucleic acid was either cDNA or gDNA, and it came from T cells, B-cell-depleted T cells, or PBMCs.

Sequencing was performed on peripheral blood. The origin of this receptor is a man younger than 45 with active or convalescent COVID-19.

Here the CDR3 reads CASSLAGGRSGNTIYF. CDR3 sequence (DNA): TGTGCCAGCAGCTTGGCAGGGGGCCGCTCTGGAAACACCATATATTTT. This chain links TRBV7-2 with TRBJ1-3, with TRBD1 matching over 8 bases. The V gene's germline CDR1 is SGHTA and CDR2 FQGNSA. The CDR3 loop spans 16 amino acids. V dropped 3 bases and J dropped 0; count of bases not matched to a gene: 4.